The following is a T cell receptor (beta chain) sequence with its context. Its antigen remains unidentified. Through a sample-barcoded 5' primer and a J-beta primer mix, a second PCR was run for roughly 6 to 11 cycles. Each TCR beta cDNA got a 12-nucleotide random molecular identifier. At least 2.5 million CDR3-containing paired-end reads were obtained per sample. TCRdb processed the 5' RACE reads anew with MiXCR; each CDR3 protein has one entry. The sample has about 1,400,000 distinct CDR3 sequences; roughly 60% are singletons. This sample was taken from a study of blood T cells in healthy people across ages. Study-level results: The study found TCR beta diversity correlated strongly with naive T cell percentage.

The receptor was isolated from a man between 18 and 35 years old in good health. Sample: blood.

CDR3 in amino acids: CASSTQGLAMYEQYF. The CDR3 bases are TGTGCCAGCAGTACCCAGGGACTAGCAATGTACGAGCAGTACTTC. The genes are TRBV12-3 or TRBV12-4 and TRBJ2-7, with 9 bases fitting TRBD2. The V gene end was trimmed by 5 bases and the J gene end by 4 bases; junction bases not matched to a gene: 9. CDR3 length: 15 residues.